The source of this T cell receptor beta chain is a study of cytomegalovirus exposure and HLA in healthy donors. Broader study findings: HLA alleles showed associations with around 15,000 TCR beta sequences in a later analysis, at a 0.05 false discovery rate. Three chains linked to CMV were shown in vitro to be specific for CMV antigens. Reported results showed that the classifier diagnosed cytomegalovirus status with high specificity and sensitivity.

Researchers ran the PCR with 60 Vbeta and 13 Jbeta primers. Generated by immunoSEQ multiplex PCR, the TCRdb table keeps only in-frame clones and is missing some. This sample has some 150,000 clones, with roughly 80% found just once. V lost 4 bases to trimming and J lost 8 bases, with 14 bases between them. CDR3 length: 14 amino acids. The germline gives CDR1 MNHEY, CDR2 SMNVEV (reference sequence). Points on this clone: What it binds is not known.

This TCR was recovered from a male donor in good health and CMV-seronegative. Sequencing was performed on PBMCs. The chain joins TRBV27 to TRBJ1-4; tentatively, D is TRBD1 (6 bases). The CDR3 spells CASSSQGVREKLFF. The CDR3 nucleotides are TGTGCCAGCAGTTCACAGGGTGTAAGGGAAAAACTGTTTTTT.